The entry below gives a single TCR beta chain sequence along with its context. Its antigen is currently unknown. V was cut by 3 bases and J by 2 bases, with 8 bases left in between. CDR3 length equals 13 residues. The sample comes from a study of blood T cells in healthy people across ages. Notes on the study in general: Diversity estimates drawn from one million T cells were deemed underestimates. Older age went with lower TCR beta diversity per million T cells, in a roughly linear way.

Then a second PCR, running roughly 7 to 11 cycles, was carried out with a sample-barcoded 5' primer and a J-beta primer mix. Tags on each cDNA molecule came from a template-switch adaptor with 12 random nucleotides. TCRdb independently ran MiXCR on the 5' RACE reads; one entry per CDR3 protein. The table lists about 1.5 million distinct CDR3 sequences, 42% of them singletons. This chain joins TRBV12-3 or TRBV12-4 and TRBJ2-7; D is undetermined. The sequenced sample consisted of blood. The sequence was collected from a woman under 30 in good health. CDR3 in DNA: TGTGCCAGCAGTTTCAGCGTACCCTACGAGCAGTACTTC. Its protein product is CASSFSVPYEQYF.